The next 12 T cell receptor beta chains were all read from a single sample in a study of blood T cell repertoires in COVID-19. Produced via immunoSEQ multiplex PCR; TCRdb's table is partial and in-frame only. The sample has approximately 220,000 clones, approximately 86% seen once; the top ten hold just over 2.5%. Sequenced sample: PBMCs or T cells enriched from blood (not recorded which). These receptors were obtained from a young woman with acute COVID-19.

The rearrangement joins TRBV5-1 to TRBJ2-3, with D possibly TRBD2 on 6 matching bases. Germline V gene lookup returns CDR1 SGHRS and CDR2 YFSETQ. This CDR3 contains 14 residues. V gave up 4 bases and J gave up 4 bases, with 13 bases separating them. The CDR3 region has the DNA TGCGCCAGCAGCGTTCGGGGGTTGTCAGATACGCAGTATTTT. Protein sequence: CASSVRGLSDTQYF.

This clone occurred once. This chain connects TRBV2 to TRBJ2-1, with a possible D match to TRBD2 (5 bases). Germline V gene data show CDR1 as SNHLY and CDR2 as FYNNEI. This CDR3 has 12 residues. Trimming removed 5 bases from V and 6 bases from J, with 8 bases in between. This CDR3 reads CASSRESNEQFF. DNA of the CDR3: TGTGCCAGCAGTCGGGAATCCAATGAGCAGTTCTTC.

The chain is built from TRBV5-4 and TRBJ2-7; TRBD1 matches 9 bases. CDR3 length: 14 residues. Germline CDR1 SGHNT, CDR2 YYREEE (reference sequence). Germline trimming cut 3 bases from V and 3 bases from J; bases unmatched to any gene: 4. CDR3 loop: CASSSGTGNYEQYF. CDR3 nucleotide sequence: TGTGCCAGCAGCTCTGGGACAGGGAACTACGAGCAGTACTTC. The variable domain in full, with the rest retrieved from reference TRBV5-4 and TRBJ2-7, is ETGVTQSPTHLIKTRGQQVTLRCSSQSGHNTVSWYQQALGQGPQFIFQYYREEENGRGNFPPRFSGLQFPNYSSELNVNALELDDSALYLCASSSGTGNYEQYFGPGTRLTVT.

The V and J genes are TRBV27 and TRBJ1-4; D is unresolved. There are 11 residues in the CDR3. The V and J ends lost 6 bases and 5 bases respectively, with 4 bases between them. Looked up from germline, CDR1 is MNHEY and CDR2 is SMNVEV (reference sequence). The CDR3 coding sequence is TGTGCCAGCAGGAGCAATGAAAAACTGTTTTTT. This translates into CASRSNEKLFF.

The chain's CDR3 is CASSNDRARYNQPQHF. CDR3 nucleotide sequence: TGTGCCAGCAGCAACGACAGGGCTCGCTACAATCAGCCCCAGCATTTT. The chain joins TRBV6-2 or TRBV6-3 to TRBJ1-5; 7 nucleotides align to TRBD1. Germline V gene data show CDR1 as MNHEY and CDR2 as SVGEGT. This CDR3 is built from 16 residues. V lost 6 bases and J lost 3; bases outside the gene matches: 11.

The J gene is TRBJ2-3, the V gene TRBV7-9, with D unclear. This CDR3 region has 14 residues. Germline V gene sequence: CDR1 SEHNR, CDR2 FQNEAQ (reference sequence). V was shortened by 2 bases and J by 1 base, with 7 bases between the two germline ends. The CDR3 DNA reads TGTGCCAGCAGCTTACGCGCTGGCACAGATACGCAGTATTTT. Its translation: CASSLRAGTDTQYF. The whole variable domain, remainder taken from reference TRBV7-9 and TRBJ2-3, is DTGVSQNPRHKITKRGQNVTFRCDPISEHNRLYWYRQTLGQGPEFLTYFQNEAQLEKSRLLSDRFSAERPKGSFSTLEIQRTEQGDSAMYLCASSLRAGTDTQYFGPGTRLTVL.

The chain carries TRBV2 and TRBJ1-2; D is possibly TRBD1 (5 bases). The CDR3 consists of 13 residues. V was cut by 4 bases and J by 8 bases, with 14 bases left in between. CDR1 is SNHLY, CDR2 FYNNEI, per germline. The CDR3 sequence: CASSGSRDHGYTF. CDR3 nucleotide sequence: TGTGCCAGCAGTGGTTCCAGGGATCACGGCTACACCTTC.

The chain links TRBV11-2 to TRBJ2-1; D perhaps matches TRBD2 (6 bases). The CDR3 spans 15 residues. Germline V CDR1 and CDR2: SGHAT, FQNNGV. Trimming took 4 bases from V and 4 from J, leaving 14 bases between them. The CDR3 DNA follows: TGTGCCAGCAGCTCTAGCCAGGGACTTTACAATGAGCAGTTCTTC. Protein sequence: CASSSSQGLYNEQFF.

This clone was counted only a few times. This chain links TRBV29-1 with TRBJ2-1, with D possibly being TRBD1 (5 bases). From germline, CDR1 is SQVTM and CDR2 ANQGSEA. The length of the CDR3 is 17 residues. V was pared by 0 bases and J by 0 bases, with 15 bases between. The CDR3 DNA sequence: TGCAGCGTTGAAGATTGGAGCAGGGCCCGCTCCTACAATGAGCAGTTCTTC. Its protein product is CSVEDWSRARSYNEQFF.

The V call is TRBV6-5, the J call TRBJ2-1; D remains unclear. Per germline, CDR1 MNHEY and CDR2 SVGAGI. This CDR3 spans 13 amino acids. Trimming shortened V by 8 bases and J by 0 bases, and 8 bases separated the two germline ends. CDR3 DNA sequence: TGTGCCAGCGTCGAGTTCTCCTACAATGAGCAGTTCTTC. This translates into CASVEFSYNEQFF.

V and J are TRBV6-5 and TRBJ1-2; 8 bases are shared with TRBD1. Per the germline V gene, CDR1 is MNHEY and CDR2 is SVGAGI. J was trimmed by 6 bases and V by 5 bases; bases with no gene match: 8. The CDR3 runs to 14 residues. The CDR3 nucleotides are TGTGCCAGCAGTCCCGGACAGGGAACGGATGGCTACACCTTC. This gives the protein CASSPGQGTDGYTF.

The V and J genes are TRBV7-9 and TRBJ2-7; D uncertain. The CDR3 spans 12 residues. From germline, CDR1 is SEHNR and CDR2 FQNEAQ (reference sequence). The ends were cut back, 3 bases at V and 3 bases at J, with 6 bases in the middle. In DNA, the CDR3 is TGTGCCAGCAGCTTTGAGCACTACGAGCAGTACTTC. Encoded protein: CASSFEHYEQYF. Full variable domain (outside the CDR3, taken from reference TRBV7-9 and TRBJ2-7): DTGVSQNPRHKITKRGQNVTFRCDPISEHNRLYWYRQTLGQGPEFLTYFQNEAQLEKSRLLSDRFSAERPKGSFSTLEIQRTEQGDSAMYLCASSFEHYEQYFGPGTRLTVT.